The clone carrying this TCR beta chain was observed a few times. What it binds is unknown. The entry originates in a study of CD8 T cells in ankylosing spondylitis. Overall study results and limits: The authors found the disease-linked clones to be CD8+ and relatively rare in peripheral blood. Typical of ankylosing spondylitis blood, it appeared, was a TCR beta motif of roughly eight highly homologous variants.

TCRdb reprocessed the 5' RACE reads with MiXCR, giving one entry per CDR3 protein. The sample records about 260,000 distinct CDR3 sequences, 15% to 20% being singletons. The sample taken for sequencing was blood, either unsorted or a sorted T cell fraction (not recorded which). The receptor's source is a male donor with ankylosing spondylitis or in good health (not recorded which).

The CDR3 loop reads CASSLQGASEAFF. Written as DNA, the CDR3 is TGTGCCAGCAGTCTTCAGGGGGCATCCGAAGCTTTCTTT. V is TRBV6-1 and J is TRBJ1-1, with 8 bases identical to TRBD1. V lost 5 bases, J lost 8 bases, and 7 bases stayed unmatched. The CDR3 consists of 13 residues. Germline V gene lookup returns CDR1 MNHNS and CDR2 SASEGT.